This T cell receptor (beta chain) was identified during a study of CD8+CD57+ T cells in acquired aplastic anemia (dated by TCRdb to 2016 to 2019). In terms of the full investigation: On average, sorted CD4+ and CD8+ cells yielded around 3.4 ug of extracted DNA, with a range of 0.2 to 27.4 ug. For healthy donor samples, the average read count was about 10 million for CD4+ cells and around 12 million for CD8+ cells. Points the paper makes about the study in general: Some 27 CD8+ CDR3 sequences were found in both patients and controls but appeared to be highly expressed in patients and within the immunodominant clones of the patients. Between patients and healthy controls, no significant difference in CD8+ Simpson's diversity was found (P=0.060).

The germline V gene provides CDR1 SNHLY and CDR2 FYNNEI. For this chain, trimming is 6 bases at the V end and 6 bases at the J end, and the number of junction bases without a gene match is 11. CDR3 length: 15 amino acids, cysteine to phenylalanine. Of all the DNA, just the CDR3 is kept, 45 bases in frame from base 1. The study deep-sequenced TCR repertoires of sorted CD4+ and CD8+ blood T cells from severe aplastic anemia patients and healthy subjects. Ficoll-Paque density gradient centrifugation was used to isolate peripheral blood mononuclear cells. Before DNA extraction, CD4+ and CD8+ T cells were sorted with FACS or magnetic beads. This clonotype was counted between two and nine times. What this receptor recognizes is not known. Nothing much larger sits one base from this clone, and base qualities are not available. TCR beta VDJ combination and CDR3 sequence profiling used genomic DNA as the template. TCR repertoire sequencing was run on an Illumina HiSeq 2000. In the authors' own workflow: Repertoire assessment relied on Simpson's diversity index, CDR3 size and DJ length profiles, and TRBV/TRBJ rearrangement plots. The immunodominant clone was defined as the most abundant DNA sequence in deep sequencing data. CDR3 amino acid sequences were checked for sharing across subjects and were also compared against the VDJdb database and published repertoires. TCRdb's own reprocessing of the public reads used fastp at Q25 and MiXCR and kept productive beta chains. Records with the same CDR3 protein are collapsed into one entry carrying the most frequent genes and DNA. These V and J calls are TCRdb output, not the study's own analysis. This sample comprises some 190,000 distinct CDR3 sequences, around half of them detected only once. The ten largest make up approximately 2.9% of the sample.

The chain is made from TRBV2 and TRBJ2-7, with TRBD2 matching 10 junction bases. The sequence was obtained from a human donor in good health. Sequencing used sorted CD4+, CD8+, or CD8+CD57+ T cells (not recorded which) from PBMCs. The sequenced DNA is TGTGCCAGCAGCTCACGAGCGGGAGGGCCTGCCGAGCAGTACTTC. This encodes CASSSRAGGPAEQYF.